This T cell receptor beta chain was identified in a study of blood T cell repertoires in COVID-19 (dated by TCRdb to 2020 to 2021). Background on the whole study: Samples covering the acute and convalescent phases of COVID-19 were provided by collaborators in the United States, Italy and Spain. The prospective study material was composed of cDNA or gDNA derived from T cells, B-cell-depleted T cells, or PBMCs. A freely available public database, intended as a resource for researchers studying the immune response to SARS-CoV-2, is where the repertoires were released. The sample metadata nearly always contained a de-identified subject ID, COVID-19 status, age in years and sex. Where available, HLA class I and class II types were taken from metadata supplied by the sample provider and were not determined by assay-based typing. The samples were drawn from the first 160 participants of the ongoing ImmuneRACE study and from 950 to 1,500 subjects provided by 6 global collaborators. The dataset comprised deeply sampled blood TCRbeta repertoires from subjects exposed to, actively infected with, or recovered from COVID-19.

Based on the germline V gene, the CDR1 and CDR2 sequences are SGDLS and YYNGEE. The CDR3 numbers 14 residues from cysteine through phenylalanine. The only DNA kept is the CDR3, 42 bases in frame from the first base. V is cut by 4 bases and J by 5 bases, and the space between the germline ends is 14 bases. The immunoSEQ Assay, a bias-controlled multiplex PCR, was used to amplify TCRbeta CDR3 regions from genomic DNA. The authors processed their data as follows. The number of nucleated cells in each sample was estimated by amplification of reference gene primers within the assay. To quantify the absolute abundance of each unique TCRbeta CDR3 rearrangement, sequence reads were collapsed and filtered. For each sample, productive Simpson clonality was calculated by taking the square root of Simpson's diversity index across productive rearrangements. TCRdb carries this immuneACCESS record with in-frame sequences only. Its versions omit some clonotypes, under half of them owing to an unresolved V gene in the studies checked, with the rest unexplained. Clone size and V and J calls were adopted from that table, with D and trimming inferred from the DNA. This sample comprises about 100,000 clones, about nine tenths of them detected only once. Roughly 5.6% of the sample is held by the ten biggest clonotypes.

Here is what the overall study found, with its caveats: Clinical and demographic metadata were provided uncurated, with the amount varying by source and participant.

One collaborating source in Seattle enrolled patients while the patients were actively infected and followed the patients over time throughout the course of disease. Collaborating institutions collected whole blood in K2EDTA tubes following their own protocols. For TCRbeta analysis, collaborators shipped samples as frozen whole blood, isolated PBMCs, or DNA extracted from either of those sample types. As concerns this clone: Which antigen it targets is not known. No base-level quality is on record; no much larger clone is a single base apart.

In this chain, TRBV9 is recombined with TRBJ2-3; the D segment could be TRBD1, given 6 matching bases. The sequenced sample was peripheral blood. This clonotype originated in a woman in her forties or fifties with COVID-19, enrolled during active disease. CDR3 reads: CASSPLQGQDTQYF. The DNA is TGTGCCAGCAGCCCTCTGCAGGGGCAAGATACGCAGTATTTT.